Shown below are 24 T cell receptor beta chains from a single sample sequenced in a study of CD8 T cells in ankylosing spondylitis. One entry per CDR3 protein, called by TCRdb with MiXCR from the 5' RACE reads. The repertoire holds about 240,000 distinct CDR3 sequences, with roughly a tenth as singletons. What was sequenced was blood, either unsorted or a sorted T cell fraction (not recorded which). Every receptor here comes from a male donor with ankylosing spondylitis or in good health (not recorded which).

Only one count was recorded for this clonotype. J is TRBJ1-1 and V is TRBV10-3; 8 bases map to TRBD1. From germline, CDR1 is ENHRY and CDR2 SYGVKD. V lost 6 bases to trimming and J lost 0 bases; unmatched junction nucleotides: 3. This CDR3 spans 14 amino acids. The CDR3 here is CAISVDRVNTEAFF. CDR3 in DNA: TGTGCCATCAGCGTGGACAGGGTGAACACTGAAGCTTTCTTT.

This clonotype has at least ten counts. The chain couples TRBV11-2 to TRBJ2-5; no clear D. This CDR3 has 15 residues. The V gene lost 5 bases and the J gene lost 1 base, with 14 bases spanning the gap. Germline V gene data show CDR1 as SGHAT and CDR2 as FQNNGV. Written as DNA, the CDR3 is TGTGCCAGCAGCCCCCTTCTGTTGCTCCAAGAGACCCAGTACTTC. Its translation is CASSPLLLLQETQYF.

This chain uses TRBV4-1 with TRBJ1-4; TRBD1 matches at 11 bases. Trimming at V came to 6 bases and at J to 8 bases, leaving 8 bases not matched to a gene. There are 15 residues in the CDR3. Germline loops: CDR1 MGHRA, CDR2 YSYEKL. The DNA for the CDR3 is TGCGCCAGCAGTAAAGGACAGGGGGCAAGGGAAAAACTGTTTTTT. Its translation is CASSKGQGAREKLFF.

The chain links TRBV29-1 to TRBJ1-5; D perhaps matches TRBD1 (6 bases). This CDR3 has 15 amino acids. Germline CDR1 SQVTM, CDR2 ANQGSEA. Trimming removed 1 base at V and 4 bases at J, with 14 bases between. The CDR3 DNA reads TGCAGCGTTGAAGTGGGGGGCGGTGGGAATCAGCCCCAGCATTTT. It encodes CSVEVGGGGNQPQHF.

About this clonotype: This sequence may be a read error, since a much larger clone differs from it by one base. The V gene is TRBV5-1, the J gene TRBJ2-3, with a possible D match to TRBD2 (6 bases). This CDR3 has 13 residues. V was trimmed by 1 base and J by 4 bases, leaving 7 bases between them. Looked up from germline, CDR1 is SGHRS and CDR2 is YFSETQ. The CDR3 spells CASSLPGADTQYF. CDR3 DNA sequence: TGCGCCAGCAGCTTGCCGGGGGCAGATACGCAGTATTTT.

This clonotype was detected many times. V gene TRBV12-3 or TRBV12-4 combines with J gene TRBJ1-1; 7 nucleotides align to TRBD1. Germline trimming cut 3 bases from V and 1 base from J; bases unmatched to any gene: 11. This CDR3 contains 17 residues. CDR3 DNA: TGTGCCAGCAGTTTTGGCCGGGACAGAGAAAGGAACACTGAAGCTTTCTTT. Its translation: CASSFGRDRERNTEAFF.

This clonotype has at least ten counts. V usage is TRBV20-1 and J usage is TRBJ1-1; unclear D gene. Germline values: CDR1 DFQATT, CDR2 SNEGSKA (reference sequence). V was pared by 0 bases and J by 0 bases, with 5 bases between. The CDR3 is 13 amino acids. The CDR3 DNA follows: TGCAGTGCTAGAGAGGACGTGAACACTGAAGCTTTCTTT. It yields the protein CSAREDVNTEAFF.

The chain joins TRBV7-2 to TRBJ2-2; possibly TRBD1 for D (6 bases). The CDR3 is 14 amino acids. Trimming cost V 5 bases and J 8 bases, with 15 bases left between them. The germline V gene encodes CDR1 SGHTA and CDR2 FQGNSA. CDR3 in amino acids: CASSRAGAQGELFF. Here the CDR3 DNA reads TGTGCCAGCAGCCGCGCAGGGGCGCAGGGGGAGCTGTTTTTT.

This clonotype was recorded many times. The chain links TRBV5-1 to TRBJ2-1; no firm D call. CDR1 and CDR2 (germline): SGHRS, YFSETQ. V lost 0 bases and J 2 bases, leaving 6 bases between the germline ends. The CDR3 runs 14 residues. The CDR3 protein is CASSLEDAYNEQFF. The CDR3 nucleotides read TGCGCCAGCAGCTTGGAGGACGCCTACAATGAGCAGTTCTTC.

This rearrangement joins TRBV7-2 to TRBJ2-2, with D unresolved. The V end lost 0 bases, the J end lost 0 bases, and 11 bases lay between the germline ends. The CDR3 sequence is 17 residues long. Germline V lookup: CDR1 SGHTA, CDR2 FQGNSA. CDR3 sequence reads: CASSLATAVANTGELFF. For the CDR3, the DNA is TGTGCCAGCAGCTTAGCTACAGCTGTAGCGAACACCGGGGAGCTGTTTTTT.

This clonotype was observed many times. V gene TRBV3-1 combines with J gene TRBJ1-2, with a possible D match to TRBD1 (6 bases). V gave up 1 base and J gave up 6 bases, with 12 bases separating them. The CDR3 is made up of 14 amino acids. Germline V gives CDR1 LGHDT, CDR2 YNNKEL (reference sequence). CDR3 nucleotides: TGTGCCAGCAGCCAAGGGGCCAGGGACAATGGCTACACCTTC. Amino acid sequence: CASSQGARDNGYTF.

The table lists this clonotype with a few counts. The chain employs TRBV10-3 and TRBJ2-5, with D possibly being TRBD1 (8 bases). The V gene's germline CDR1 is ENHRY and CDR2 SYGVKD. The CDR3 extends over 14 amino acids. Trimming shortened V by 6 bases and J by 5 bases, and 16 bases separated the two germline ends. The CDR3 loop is CAISPQGGGETQYF. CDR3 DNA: TGTGCCATCAGCCCACAGGGGGGAGGGGAGACCCAGTACTTC.

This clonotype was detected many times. The CDR3 bases are TGCAGTGCTAGATCTTTAGCGGGGTACAATGAGCAGTTCTTC. Translation gives CSARSLAGYNEQFF. The rearrangement uses TRBV20-1 and TRBJ2-1; 8 bases fit TRBD2. Unmatched junction bases numbered 4, after V lost 2 bases and J lost 4 bases. The CDR3 totals 14 residues. CDR1 DFQATT and CDR2 SNEGSKA come from the germline V gene (reference sequence).

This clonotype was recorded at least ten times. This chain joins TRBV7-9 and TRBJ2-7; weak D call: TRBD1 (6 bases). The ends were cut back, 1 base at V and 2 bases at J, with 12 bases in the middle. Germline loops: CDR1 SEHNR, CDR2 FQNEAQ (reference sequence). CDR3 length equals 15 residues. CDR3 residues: CASSLGQAATYEQYF. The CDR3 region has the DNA TGTGCCAGCAGCTTAGGACAGGCCGCCACCTACGAGCAGTACTTC. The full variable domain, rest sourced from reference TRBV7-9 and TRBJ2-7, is DTGVSQNPRHKITKRGQNVTFRCDPISEHNRLYWYRQTLGQGPEFLTYFQNEAQLEKSRLLSDRFSAERPKGSFSTLEIQRTEQGDSAMYLCASSLGQAATYEQYFGPGTRLTVT.

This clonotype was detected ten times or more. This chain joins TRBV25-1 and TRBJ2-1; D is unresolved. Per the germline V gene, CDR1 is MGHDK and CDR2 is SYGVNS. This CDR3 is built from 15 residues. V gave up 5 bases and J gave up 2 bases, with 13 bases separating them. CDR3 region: CASSPSTVTYNEQFF. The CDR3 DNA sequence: TGTGCCAGCAGTCCCTCGACGGTAACCTACAATGAGCAGTTCTTC.

CDR3 residues: CASSPPTAYNEQFF. In DNA form, the CDR3 reads TGTGCCAGCTCACCACCGACAGCGTACAATGAGCAGTTCTTC. The rearrangement links TRBV18 to TRBJ2-1; possible D gene TRBD1, 5 bases. The CDR3 spans 14 residues. Germline V gene lookup returns CDR1 KGHSH and CDR2 LQKENI. The V end lost 0 bases, the J end lost 4 bases, and 7 bases lay between the germline ends.

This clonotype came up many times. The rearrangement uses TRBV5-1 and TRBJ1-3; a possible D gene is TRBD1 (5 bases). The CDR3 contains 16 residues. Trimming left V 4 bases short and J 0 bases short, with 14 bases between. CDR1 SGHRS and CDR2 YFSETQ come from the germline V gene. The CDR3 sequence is CASSRPGGTSGNTIYF. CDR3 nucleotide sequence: TGCGCCAGCAGCCGCCCGGGGGGAACCTCTGGAAACACCATATATTTT.

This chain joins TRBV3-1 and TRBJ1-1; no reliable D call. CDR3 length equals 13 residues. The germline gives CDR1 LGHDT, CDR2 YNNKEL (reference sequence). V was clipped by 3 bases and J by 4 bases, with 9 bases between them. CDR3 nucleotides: TGTGCCAGCAGCCAGGAGAGAAGCACTGAAGCTTTCTTT. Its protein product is CASSQERSTEAFF.

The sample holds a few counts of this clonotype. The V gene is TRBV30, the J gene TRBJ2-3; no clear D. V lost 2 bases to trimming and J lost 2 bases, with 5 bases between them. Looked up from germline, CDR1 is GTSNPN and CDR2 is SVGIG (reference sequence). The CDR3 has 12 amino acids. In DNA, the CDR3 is TGTGCCTGGAGTTACTACACAGATACGCAGTATTTT. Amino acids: CAWSYYTDTQYF.

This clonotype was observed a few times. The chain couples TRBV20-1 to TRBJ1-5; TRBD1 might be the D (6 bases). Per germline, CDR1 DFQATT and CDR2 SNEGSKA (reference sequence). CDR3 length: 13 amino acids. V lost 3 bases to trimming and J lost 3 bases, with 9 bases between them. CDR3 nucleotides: TGCAGTGCTAGGCGGGACATCAATCAGCCCCAGCATTTT. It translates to CSARRDINQPQHF.

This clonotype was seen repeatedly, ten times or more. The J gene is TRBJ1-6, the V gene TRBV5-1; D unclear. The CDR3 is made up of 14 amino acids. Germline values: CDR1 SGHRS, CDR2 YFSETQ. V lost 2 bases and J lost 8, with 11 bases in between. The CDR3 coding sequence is TGCGCCAGCAGCTTCTCCGGGGATGATTCACCCCTCCACTTT. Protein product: CASSFSGDDSPLHF.

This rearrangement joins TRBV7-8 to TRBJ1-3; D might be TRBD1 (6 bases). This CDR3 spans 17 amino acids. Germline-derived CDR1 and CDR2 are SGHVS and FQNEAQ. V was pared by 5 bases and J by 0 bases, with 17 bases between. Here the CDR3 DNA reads TGTGCCAGCAGCCTCCGGACAGCCACTCACTCTGGAAACACCATATATTTT. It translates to CASSLRTATHSGNTIYF.

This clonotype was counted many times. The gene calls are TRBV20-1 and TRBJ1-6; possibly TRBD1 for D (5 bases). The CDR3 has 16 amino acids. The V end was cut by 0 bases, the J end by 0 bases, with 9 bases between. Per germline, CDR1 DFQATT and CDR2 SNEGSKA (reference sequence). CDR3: CSARDRERSYNSPLHF. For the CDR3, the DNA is TGCAGTGCTAGAGACAGGGAACGCTCCTATAATTCACCCCTCCACTTT.

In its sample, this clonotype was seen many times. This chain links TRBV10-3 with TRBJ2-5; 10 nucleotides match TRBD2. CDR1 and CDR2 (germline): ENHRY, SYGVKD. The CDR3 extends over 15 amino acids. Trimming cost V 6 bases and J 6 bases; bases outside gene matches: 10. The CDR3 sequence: CAIRDPSGGTQTQYF. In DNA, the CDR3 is TGTGCCATCAGGGATCCTAGCGGGGGCACGCAGACCCAGTACTTC.